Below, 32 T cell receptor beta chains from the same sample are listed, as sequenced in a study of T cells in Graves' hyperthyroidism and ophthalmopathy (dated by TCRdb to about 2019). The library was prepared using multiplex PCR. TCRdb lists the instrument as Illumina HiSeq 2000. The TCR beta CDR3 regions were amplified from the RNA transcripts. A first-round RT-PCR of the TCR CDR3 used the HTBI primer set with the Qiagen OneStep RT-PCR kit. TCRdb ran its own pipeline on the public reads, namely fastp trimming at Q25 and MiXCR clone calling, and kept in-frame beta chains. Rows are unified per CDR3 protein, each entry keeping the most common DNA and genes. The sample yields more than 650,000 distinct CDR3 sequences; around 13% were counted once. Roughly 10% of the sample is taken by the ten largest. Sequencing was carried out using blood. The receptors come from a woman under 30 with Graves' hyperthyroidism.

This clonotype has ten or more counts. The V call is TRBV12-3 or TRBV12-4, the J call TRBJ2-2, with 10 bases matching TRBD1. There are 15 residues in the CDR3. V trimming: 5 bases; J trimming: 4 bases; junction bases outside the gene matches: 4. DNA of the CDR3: TGTGCCAGCAGTGACAGGGGGCGCAGCACCGGGGAGCTGTTTTTT. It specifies CASSDRGRSTGELFF.

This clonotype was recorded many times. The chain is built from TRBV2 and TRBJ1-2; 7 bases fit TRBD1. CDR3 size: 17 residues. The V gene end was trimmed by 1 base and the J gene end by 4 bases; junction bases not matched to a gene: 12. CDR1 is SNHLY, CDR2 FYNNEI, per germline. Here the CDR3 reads CASSEEVRGGAGYGYTF. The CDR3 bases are TGTGCCAGCAGTGAAGAGGTCAGAGGGGGCGCCGGCTATGGCTACACCTTC.

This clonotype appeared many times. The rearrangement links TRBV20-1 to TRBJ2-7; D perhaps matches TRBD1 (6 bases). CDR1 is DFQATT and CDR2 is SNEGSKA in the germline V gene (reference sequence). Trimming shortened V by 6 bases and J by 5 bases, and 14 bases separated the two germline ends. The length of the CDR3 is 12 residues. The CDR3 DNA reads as TGCAGTGCCAGTACAGGGTACCACGAGCAGTACTTC. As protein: CSASTGYHEQYF.

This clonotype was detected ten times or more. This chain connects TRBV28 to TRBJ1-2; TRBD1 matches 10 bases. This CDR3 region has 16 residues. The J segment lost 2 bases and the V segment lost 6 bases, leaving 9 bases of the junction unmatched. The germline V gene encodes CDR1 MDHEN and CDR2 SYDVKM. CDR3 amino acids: CASSERGDRGNYGYTF. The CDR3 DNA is TGTGCCAGCAGCGAACGCGGGGACAGGGGCAACTATGGCTACACCTTC.

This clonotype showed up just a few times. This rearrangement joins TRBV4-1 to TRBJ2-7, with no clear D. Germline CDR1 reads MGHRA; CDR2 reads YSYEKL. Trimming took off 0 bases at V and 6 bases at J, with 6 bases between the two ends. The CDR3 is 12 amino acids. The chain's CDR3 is CASSQDSGEQYF. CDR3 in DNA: TGCGCCAGCAGCCAAGATTCTGGCGAGCAGTACTTC.

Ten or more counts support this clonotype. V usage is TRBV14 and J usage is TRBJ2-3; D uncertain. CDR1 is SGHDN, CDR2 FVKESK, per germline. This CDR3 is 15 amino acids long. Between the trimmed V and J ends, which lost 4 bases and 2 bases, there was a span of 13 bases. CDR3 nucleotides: TGTGCCAGCAGCCTAGGCCTCTACAACACAGATACGCAGTATTTT. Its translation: CASSLGLYNTDTQYF.

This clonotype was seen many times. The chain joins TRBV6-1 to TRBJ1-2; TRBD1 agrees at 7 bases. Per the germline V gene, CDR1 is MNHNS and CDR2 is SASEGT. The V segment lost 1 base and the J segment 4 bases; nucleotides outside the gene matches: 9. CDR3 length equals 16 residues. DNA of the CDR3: TGTGCCAGCAGTGAAGTCCAGGCAGGGGGTCCCTATGGCTACACCTTC. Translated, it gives CASSEVQAGGPYGYTF.

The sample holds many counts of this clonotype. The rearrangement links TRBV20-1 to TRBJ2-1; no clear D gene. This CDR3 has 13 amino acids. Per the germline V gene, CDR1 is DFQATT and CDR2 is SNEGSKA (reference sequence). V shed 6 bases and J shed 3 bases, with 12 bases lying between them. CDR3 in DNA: TGCAGTGCCAGACACTCCCTCTACAATGAGCAGTTCTTC. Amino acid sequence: CSARHSLYNEQFF.

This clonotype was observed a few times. CDR3: CSASEFGTGAGYTF. The CDR3 DNA is TGCAGTGCTAGCGAATTCGGGACAGGGGCTGGCTACACCTTC. The V gene is TRBV20-1, the J gene TRBJ1-2, with TRBD1 matching over 10 bases. CDR3 length: 14 amino acids. The V segment lost 3 bases and the J segment 7 bases; nucleotides outside the gene matches: 8. CDR1 is DFQATT and CDR2 is SNEGSKA in the germline V gene (reference sequence).

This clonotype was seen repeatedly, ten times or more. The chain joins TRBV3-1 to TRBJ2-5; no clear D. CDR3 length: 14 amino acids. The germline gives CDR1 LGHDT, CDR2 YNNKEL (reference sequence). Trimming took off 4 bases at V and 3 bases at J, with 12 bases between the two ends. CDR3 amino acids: CASSRRMGKETQYF. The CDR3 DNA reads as TGTGCCAGCAGCCGAAGGATGGGGAAAGAGACCCAGTACTTC.

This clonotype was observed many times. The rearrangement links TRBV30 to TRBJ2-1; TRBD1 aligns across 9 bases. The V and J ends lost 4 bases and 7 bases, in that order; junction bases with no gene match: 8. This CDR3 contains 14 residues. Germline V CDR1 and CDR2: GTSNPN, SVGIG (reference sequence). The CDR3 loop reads CAWTRQGVVNEQFF. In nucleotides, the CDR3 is TGTGCCTGGACTCGACAGGGGGTAGTGAATGAGCAGTTCTTC.

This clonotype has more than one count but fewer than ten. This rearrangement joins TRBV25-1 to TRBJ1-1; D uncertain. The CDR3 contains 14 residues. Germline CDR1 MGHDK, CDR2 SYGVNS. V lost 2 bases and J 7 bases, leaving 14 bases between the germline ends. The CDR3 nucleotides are TGTGCCAGCAGTGAACTCTCGGGAGGTATTGAAGCTTTCTTT. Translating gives CASSELSGGIEAFF. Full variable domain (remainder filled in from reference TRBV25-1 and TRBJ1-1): EADIYQTPRYLVIGTGKKITLECSQTMGHDKMYWYQQDPGMELHLIHYSYGVNSTEKGDLSSESTVSRIRTEHFPLTLESARPSHTSQYLCASSELSGGIEAFFGQGTRLTVV.

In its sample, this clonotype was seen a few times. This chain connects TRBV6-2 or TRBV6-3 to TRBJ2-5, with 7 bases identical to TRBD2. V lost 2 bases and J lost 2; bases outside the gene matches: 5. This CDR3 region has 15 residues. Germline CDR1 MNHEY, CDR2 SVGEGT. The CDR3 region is CASSYAGDRQETQYF. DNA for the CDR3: TGTGCCAGCAGTTACGCGGGAGACCGGCAAGAGACCCAGTACTTC.

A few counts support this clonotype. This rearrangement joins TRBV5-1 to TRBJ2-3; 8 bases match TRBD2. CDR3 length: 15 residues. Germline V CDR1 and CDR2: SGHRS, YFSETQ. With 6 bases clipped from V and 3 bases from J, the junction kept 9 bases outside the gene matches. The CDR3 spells CASKYSGTRTDTQYF. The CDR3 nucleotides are TGCGCCAGCAAGTATTCCGGGACTAGGACAGATACGCAGTATTTT.

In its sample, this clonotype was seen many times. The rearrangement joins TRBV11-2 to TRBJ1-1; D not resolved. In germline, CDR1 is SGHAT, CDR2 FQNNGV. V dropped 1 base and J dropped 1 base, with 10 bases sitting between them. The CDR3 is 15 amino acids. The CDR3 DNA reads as TGTGCCAGCAGCTTAGTCATTTTTGAGAACACTGAAGCTTTCTTT. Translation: CASSLVIFENTEAFF.

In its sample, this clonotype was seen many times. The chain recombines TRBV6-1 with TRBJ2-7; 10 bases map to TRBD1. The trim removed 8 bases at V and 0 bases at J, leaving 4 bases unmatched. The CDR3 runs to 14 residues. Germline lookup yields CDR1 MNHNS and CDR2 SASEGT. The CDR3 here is CASLTGGSSYEQYF. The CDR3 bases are TGTGCCAGCTTGACAGGGGGCAGCTCCTACGAGCAGTACTTC.

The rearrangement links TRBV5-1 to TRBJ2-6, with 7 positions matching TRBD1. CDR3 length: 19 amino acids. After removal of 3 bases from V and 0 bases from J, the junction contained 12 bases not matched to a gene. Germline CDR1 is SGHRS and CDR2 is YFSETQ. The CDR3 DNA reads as TGCGCCAGCAGCTCGGGCCGGGACAGAGTAAGCTCTGGGGCCAACGTCCTGACTTTC. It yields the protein CASSSGRDRVSSGANVLTF.

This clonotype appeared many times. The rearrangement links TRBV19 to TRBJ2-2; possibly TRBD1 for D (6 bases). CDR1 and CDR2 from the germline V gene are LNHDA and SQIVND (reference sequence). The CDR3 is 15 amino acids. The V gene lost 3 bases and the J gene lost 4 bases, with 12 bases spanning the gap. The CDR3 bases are TGTGCCAGTAGTATGGGGACACTAGGCACCGGGGAGCTGTTTTTT. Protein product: CASSMGTLGTGELFF.

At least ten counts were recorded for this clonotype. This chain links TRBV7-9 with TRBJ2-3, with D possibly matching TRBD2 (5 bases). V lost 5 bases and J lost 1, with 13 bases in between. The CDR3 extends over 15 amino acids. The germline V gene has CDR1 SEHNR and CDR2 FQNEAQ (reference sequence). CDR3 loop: CASSPGDSRTDTQYF. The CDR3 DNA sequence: TGTGCCAGCAGCCCCGGGGATAGCCGCACAGATACGCAGTATTTT.

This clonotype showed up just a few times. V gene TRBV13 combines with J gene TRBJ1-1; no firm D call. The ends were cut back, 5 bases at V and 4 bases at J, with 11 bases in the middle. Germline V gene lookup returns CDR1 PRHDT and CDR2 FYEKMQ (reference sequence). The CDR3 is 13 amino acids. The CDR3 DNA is TGTGCCAGCAGCGAGGAGGGATTCACTGAAGCTTTCTTT. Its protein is CASSEEGFTEAFF.

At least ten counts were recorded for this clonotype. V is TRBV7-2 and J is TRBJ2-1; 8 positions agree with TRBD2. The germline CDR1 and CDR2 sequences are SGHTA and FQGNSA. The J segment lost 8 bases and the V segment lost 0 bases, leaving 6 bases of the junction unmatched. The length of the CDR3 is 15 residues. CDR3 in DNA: TGTGCCAGCAGCTTAGCCGGGAGGGCCATGGATGAGCAGTTCTTC. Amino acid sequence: CASSLAGRAMDEQFF. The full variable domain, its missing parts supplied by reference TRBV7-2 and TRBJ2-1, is GAGVSQSPSNKVTEKGKDVELRCDPISGHTALYWYRQSLGQGLEFLIYFQGNSAPDKSGLPSDRFSAERTGGSVSTLTIQRTQQEDSAVYLCASSLAGRAMDEQFFGPGTRLTVL.

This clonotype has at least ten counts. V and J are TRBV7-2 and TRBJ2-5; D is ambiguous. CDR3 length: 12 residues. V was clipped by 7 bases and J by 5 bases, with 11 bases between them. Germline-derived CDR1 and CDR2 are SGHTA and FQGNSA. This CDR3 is CASMRGYETQYF. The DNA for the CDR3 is TGTGCCAGCATGAGAGGCTACGAGACCCAGTACTTC.

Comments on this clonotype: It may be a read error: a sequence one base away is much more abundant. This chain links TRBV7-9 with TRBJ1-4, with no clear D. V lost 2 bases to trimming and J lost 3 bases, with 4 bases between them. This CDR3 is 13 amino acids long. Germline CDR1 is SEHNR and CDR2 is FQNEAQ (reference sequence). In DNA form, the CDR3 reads TGTGCCAGCAGCTTACAGGCTAATGAAAAACTGTTTTTT. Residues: CASSLQANEKLFF.

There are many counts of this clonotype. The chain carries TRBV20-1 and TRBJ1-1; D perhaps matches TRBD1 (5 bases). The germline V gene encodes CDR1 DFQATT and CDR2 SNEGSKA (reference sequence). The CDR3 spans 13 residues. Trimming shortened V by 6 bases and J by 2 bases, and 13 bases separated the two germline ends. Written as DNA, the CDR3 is TGCAGTGCAGCACCGGACACAAACACTGAAGCTTTCTTT. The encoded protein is CSAAPDTNTEAFF.

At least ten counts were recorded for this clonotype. As DNA, the CDR3 is TGCGCCAGCAGCTTGACAGGGCTGAACATTCAGTACTTC. It specifies CASSLTGLNIQYF. The chain couples TRBV5-1 to TRBJ2-4; tentative D call: TRBD1 (6 bases). The CDR3 spans 13 residues. V lost 1 base to trimming and J lost 7 bases, with 9 bases between them. CDR1 and CDR2 (germline): SGHRS, YFSETQ. Based on the CDR3 plus reference TRBV5-1 and TRBJ2-4, the full variable domain is KAGVTQTPRYLIKTRGQQVTLSCSPISGHRSVSWYQQTPGQGLQFLFEYFSETQRNKGNFPGRFSGRQFSNSRSEMNVSTLELGDSALYLCASSLTGLNIQYFGAGTRLSVL.

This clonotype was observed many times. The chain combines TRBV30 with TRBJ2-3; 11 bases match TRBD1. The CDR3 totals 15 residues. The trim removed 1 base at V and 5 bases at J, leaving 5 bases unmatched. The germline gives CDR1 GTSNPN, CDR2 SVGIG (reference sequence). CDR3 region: CAWSGDRGKLDTQYF. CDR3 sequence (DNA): TGTGCCTGGAGTGGGGACAGGGGGAAGTTAGATACGCAGTATTTT.

The CDR3 DNA is TGTGCCAGCAGCAACGCAGGGGATTCCGAGCAGTACTTC. Protein: CASSNAGDSEQYF. The rearrangement uses TRBV7-9 and TRBJ2-7; D is perhaps TRBD1 (6 bases). The V end was cut by 5 bases, the J end by 6 bases, with 14 bases between. The CDR3 runs to 13 residues. Germline values: CDR1 SEHNR, CDR2 FQNEAQ (reference sequence).

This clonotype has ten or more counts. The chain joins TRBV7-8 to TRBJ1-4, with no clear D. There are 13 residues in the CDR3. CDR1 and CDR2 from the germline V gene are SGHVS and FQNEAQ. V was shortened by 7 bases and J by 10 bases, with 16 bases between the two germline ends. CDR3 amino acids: CASTLRTGGKLFF. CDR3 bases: TGTGCCAGCACCTTGAGGACGGGCGGAAAACTGTTTTTT.

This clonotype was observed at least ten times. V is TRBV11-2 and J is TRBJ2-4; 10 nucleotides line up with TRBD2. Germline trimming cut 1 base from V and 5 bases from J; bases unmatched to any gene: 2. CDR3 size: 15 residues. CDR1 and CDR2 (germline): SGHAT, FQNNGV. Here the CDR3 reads CASSLGLAGENIQYF. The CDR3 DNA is TGTGCCAGCAGCTTAGGCCTAGCGGGAGAAAACATTCAGTACTTC.

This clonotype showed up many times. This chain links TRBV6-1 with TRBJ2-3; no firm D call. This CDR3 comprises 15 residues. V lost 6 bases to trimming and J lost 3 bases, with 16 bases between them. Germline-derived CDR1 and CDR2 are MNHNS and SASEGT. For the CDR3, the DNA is TGTGCCAGCAGCTCCCCCCAGATGGGGACAGATACGCAGTATTTT. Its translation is CASSSPQMGTDTQYF.

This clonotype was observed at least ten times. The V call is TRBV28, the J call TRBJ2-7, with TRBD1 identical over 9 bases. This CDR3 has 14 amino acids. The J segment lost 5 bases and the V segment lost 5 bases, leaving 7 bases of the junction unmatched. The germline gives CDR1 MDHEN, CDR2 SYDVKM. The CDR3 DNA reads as TGTGCCAGCAGTCGACGGACAGGGGTCCACGAGCAGTACTTC. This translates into CASSRRTGVHEQYF.

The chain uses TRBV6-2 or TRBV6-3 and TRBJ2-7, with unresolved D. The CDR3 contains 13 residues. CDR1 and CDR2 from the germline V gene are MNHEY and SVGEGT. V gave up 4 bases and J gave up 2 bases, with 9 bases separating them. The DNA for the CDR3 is TGTGCCAGCAGTTCCCTCTTAGCCTACGAGCAGTACTTC. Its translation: CASSSLLAYEQYF.